These 22 T cell receptor beta chains share one sample of origin, sequenced in a study of CD8 T cells in ankylosing spondylitis. TCRdb re-called the 5' RACE reads through MiXCR, storing one row per CDR3 protein. Here the sample spans under 250,000 distinct CDR3 sequences, about 10% being singletons. The specimen sequenced was blood, either unsorted or a sorted T cell fraction (not recorded which). The receptors derive from a male donor with ankylosing spondylitis or in good health (not recorded which).

This clonotype was seen many times. The J gene is TRBJ2-3, the V gene TRBV6-4; D not resolved. Trimming removed 0 bases at V and 2 bases at J, with 3 bases between. CDR1 is MRHNA, CDR2 SNTAGT, per germline. The CDR3 contains 13 residues. CDR3 protein: CASSDSDTDTQYF. The CDR3 DNA follows: TGTGCCAGCAGTGACTCGGACACAGATACGCAGTATTTT.

Turning to this clonotype: A much bigger clone sits one base away, suggesting this may be a read error. V gene TRBV14 combines with J gene TRBJ2-1; D remains ambiguous. The CDR3 totals 12 residues. CDR1 and CDR2 from the germline V gene are SGHDN and FVKESK. The CDR3 sequence is CTSSQSYNEQFF. CDR3 DNA: TGTACCAGCAGCCAGTCTTACAATGAGCAGTTCTTC.

This clonotype was observed many times. The chain combines TRBV9 with TRBJ1-2; D might be TRBD1 (6 bases). The CDR3 runs 17 residues. The germline gives CDR1 SGDLS, CDR2 YYNGEE. Trimming stripped 3 bases from V and 7 bases from J, with 25 bases between. The CDR3 reads CASSADLRGAHSGGYTF. The DNA for the CDR3 is TGTGCCAGCAGCGCGGACCTCCGGGGGGCCCACTCCGGTGGCTACACCTTC. Full variable domain (missing parts from reference TRBV9 and TRBJ1-2): DSGVTQTPKHLITATGQRVTLRCSPRSGDLSVYWYQQSLDQGLQFLIQYYNGEERAKGNILERFSAQQFPDLHSELNLSSLELGDSALYFCASSADLRGAHSGGYTFGSGTRLTVV.

This clonotype was counted ten times or more. The chain couples TRBV12-3 or TRBV12-4 to TRBJ2-7; 7 nucleotides line up with TRBD1. The CDR3 totals 13 residues. The J segment lost 7 bases and the V segment lost 2 bases, leaving 5 bases of the junction unmatched. CDR3 loop: CASSLIGGREQYF. DNA for the CDR3: TGTGCCAGCAGTTTAATAGGGGGCCGGGAGCAGTACTTC.

This clonotype has ten or more counts. This chain uses TRBV27 with TRBJ2-7; D is possibly TRBD1 (5 bases). Germline CDR1 is MNHEY and CDR2 is SMNVEV (reference sequence). The V and J ends lost 5 bases and 3 bases respectively, with 14 bases between them. The CDR3 spans 14 residues. In nucleotides, the CDR3 is TGTGCCAGCAGTCCGGACACCGGGTACTACGAGCAGTACTTC. Translated: CASSPDTGYYEQYF.

This clonotype has a count of ten or more. J is TRBJ2-6 and V is TRBV5-1; D is ambiguous. Germline V CDR1 and CDR2: SGHRS, YFSETQ. Trimming stripped 4 bases from V and 2 bases from J, with 10 bases between. The CDR3 contains 15 residues. CDR3: CASSPAGTGANVLTF. The CDR3 DNA reads TGCGCCAGCAGCCCCGCTGGTACTGGGGCCAACGTCCTGACTTTC.

This clonotype was counted at least ten times. The J gene is TRBJ2-3, the V gene TRBV20-1; D gene unclear. Germline-derived CDR1 and CDR2 are DFQATT and SNEGSKA (reference sequence). There are 13 residues in the CDR3. Trimming took off 3 bases at V and 2 bases at J, with 9 bases between the two ends. The CDR3 nucleotides read TGCAGTGCTAGGGCCGGTGCCACAGATACGCAGTATTTT. Translation gives CSARAGATDTQYF.

This clonotype came up many times. V and J are TRBV27 and TRBJ2-3; TRBD2 agrees at 10 bases. Trimming took 0 bases from V and 2 from J; bases not matched to a gene: 8. This CDR3 has 18 amino acids. CDR1 MNHEY and CDR2 SMNVEV come from the germline V gene (reference sequence). The CDR3 DNA reads TGTGCCAGCAGTTTATCCCTAGCGGGAGTTTCGCACACAGATACGCAGTATTTT. Translated, it gives CASSLSLAGVSHTDTQYF.

This clonotype was seen many times. The chain joins TRBV27 to TRBJ2-2; D gene uncertain. The CDR3 has 15 residues. Germline lookup yields CDR1 MNHEY and CDR2 SMNVEV (reference sequence). V was clipped by 5 bases and J by 4 bases, with 14 bases between them. CDR3 loop: CASSRPGMGTGELFF. Written as DNA, the CDR3 is TGTGCCAGCAGTCGCCCGGGTATGGGCACCGGGGAGCTGTTTTTT.

The genes are TRBV4-2 and TRBJ2-7; D remains ambiguous. Germline V lookup: CDR1 LGHNA, CDR2 YNFKEQ. V lost 0 bases and J lost 3, with 9 bases in between. CDR3 length equals 14 residues. CDR3 DNA sequence: TGTGCCAGCAGCCAAGATCCAGCCCTCTACGAGCAGTACTTC. Protein: CASSQDPALYEQYF.

The chain uses TRBV20-1 and TRBJ2-1, with TRBD1 as a possible D gene (5 bases). Germline lookup yields CDR1 DFQATT and CDR2 SNEGSKA (reference sequence). The CDR3 contains 12 residues. With 3 bases removed from V and 8 bases from J, the gap between germline ends came to 11 bases. This chain's CDR3 is CSASGRADEQFF. The CDR3 DNA is TGCAGTGCTAGTGGCAGGGCCGATGAGCAGTTCTTC.

This clonotype occurred a few times. The chain's CDR3 is CASSLKGGPSYNEQFF. CDR3 DNA sequence: TGTGCCAGCAGCTTAAAGGGGGGGCCCTCCTACAATGAGCAGTTCTTC. The rearrangement links TRBV7-2 to TRBJ2-1; weak D call: TRBD2 (7 bases). The CDR3 is 16 residues long. Looked up from germline, CDR1 is SGHTA and CDR2 is FQGNSA. V dropped 2 bases and J dropped 0 bases, with 11 bases sitting between them.

This clonotype showed up many times. The genes are TRBV6-1 and TRBJ1-1; D is undetermined. V shed 6 bases and J shed 1 base, with 9 bases lying between them. This CDR3 spans 13 amino acids. CDR1 is MNHNS, CDR2 SASEGT, per germline. The DNA of the CDR3 is TGTGCCAGCAGCAGGTCGGGGAACACTGAAGCTTTCTTT. It encodes CASSRSGNTEAFF.

The CDR3 is CASSLQGGYNQPQHF. CDR3 coding DNA: TGTGCCAGCAGCTTACAGGGGGGATACAATCAGCCCCAGCATTTT. J is TRBJ1-5 and V is TRBV7-2; TRBD1 aligns across 7 bases. CDR1 and CDR2 from the germline V gene are SGHTA and FQGNSA. CDR3 length: 15 residues. Trimming took 2 bases from V and 3 from J; bases not matched to a gene: 4.

There are many counts of this clonotype. The CDR3, as DNA: TGTGCCAGCGGCCTGGGGAGCGGCAATCAGCCCCAGCATTTT. Translating gives CASGLGSGNQPQHF. The rearrangement uses TRBV4-2 and TRBJ1-5; D not certain. The CDR3 is 14 residues long. The V end was cut by 8 bases, the J end by 2 bases, with 13 bases between. Germline V gene lookup returns CDR1 LGHNA and CDR2 YNFKEQ.

This clonotype was seen many times. This rearrangement joins TRBV5-1 to TRBJ2-5; TRBD1 agrees at 11 bases. V lost 1 base to trimming and J lost 4 bases; unmatched junction nucleotides: 15. In germline, CDR1 is SGHRS, CDR2 YFSETQ. The CDR3 has 19 amino acids. This CDR3 is CASSLKTLVGTGGRETQYF. The DNA of the CDR3 is TGCGCCAGCAGCTTGAAGACGCTGGTGGGGACAGGGGGAAGAGAGACCCAGTACTTC.

At least ten counts were recorded for this clonotype. The chain has TRBV5-1 and TRBJ2-2, with D unresolved. CDR1 and CDR2 from the germline V gene are SGHRS and YFSETQ. V lost 0 bases, J lost 1 base, and 13 bases lay in between. This CDR3 contains 17 residues. CDR3 in DNA: TGCGCCAGCAGCTTGGCCCGGAGTATGGGGAACACCGGGGAGCTGTTTTTT. Protein: CASSLARSMGNTGELFF.

As to this clonotype: A much bigger clone sits one base away, suggesting this may be a read error. The gene calls are TRBV7-9 and TRBJ1-1; D unresolved. Germline V CDR1 and CDR2: SEHNR, FQNEAQ (reference sequence). The CDR3 length is 14 residues. In DNA, the CDR3 is TGTGTCAGCAGCTTGACTACCACGGGGACTGAAGCTTTCTTT. Amino acid sequence: CVSSLTTTGTEAFF.

This clonotype appeared many times. The gene calls are TRBV4-2 and TRBJ1-1; D remains ambiguous. Trimming took 0 bases from V and 5 from J, leaving 22 bases between them. The CDR3 is 18 amino acids. Germline assignment: CDR1 LGHNA and CDR2 YNFKEQ. CDR3 coding DNA: TGTGCCAGCAGCCAAGATCAATACGGGGATAGGATAAGGACTGAAGCTTTCTTT. Protein product: CASSQDQYGDRIRTEAFF.

Ten or more counts support this clonotype. The chain couples TRBV20-1 to TRBJ2-7; either TRBD1 or TRBD2 may fit D (5 bases each). Germline V gene sequence: CDR1 DFQATT, CDR2 SNEGSKA (reference sequence). The CDR3 extends over 12 amino acids. V lost 6 bases and J lost 1, with 10 bases in between. The DNA of the CDR3 is TGCAGTGCAGGGGAGCCTTCCTACGAGCAGTACTTC. Translating gives CSAGEPSYEQYF.

The sample holds many counts of this clonotype. V and J are TRBV5-6 and TRBJ2-7, with D uncertain. The CDR3 spans 15 residues. The germline gives CDR1 SGHDT, CDR2 YYEEEE. Trimming took off 0 bases at V and 6 bases at J, with 16 bases between the two ends. The CDR3 sequence: CASSLVLGNRGEQYF. In DNA, the CDR3 is TGTGCCAGCAGCTTGGTTTTGGGGAATCGTGGCGAGCAGTACTTC.

The V call is TRBV6-1, the J call TRBJ1-5; 7 bases are shared with TRBD1. With V trimmed by 4 bases and J by 5 bases, 14 bases remained unmatched. The CDR3 runs 17 residues. Germline V gene lookup returns CDR1 MNHNS and CDR2 SASEGT. The CDR3 here is CASSGPPGTDLYQPQHF. The CDR3 DNA reads TGTGCCAGCAGTGGCCCACCCGGGACAGATCTATATCAGCCCCAGCATTTT.